A selection of T cell receptor beta chains follows, all from one sample in a study of cytotoxic CD8 clonotypes in ibrutinib-treated CLL. Clones were read by immunoSEQ multiplex PCR, and TCRdb kept only the in-frame ones, dropping some. Of about 130,000 clones in the sample, 75% to 85% were seen once. Sample: PBMCs, taken after 12 months of ibrutinib treatment. The receptors shown here come from a human donor with chronic lymphocytic leukemia. CDR3s include the opening cysteine and the closing phenylalanine or tryptophan. A D gene is named only where the DNA matches it firmly. Expanded clones are given a class, and other clones once, few, many or no size at all.

TRBJ2-3,NA,NA,TRBV30,TGTGCCTGGGGAGCGGGAGATACGCAGTATTTT,CAWGAGDTQYF
TRBJ2-7,TRBD2,NA,TRBV10-3,TGTGCCATCAGTGACGGCGGGGGCTCCTACGAGCAGTACTTC,CAISDGGGSYEQYF
TRBJ2-1,NA,NA,TRBV2,TGTGCCAGCAGTGGATTCCTACTAGCTGGGGCGGGCAATGAGCAGTTCTTC,CASSGFLLAGAGNEQFF
TRBJ1-2,NA,NA,TRBV7-8,TGTGCCAGCAGCCCGATCGACTGGACAGTTAGATTTCGGGCCGGCTACACCTTC,CASSPIDWTVRFRAGYTF
TRBJ2-7,NA,NA,TRBV7-2,TGTGCCAGCAGCTTAGTGTCCTACGAGCAGTACTTC,CASSLVSYEQYF
TRBJ2-5,TRBD2,NA,TRBV19,TGTGCCAGTAGTCAGGCGGGAGGAAAACAAGAGACCCAGTACTTC,CASSQAGGKQETQYF
TRBJ2-3,NA,NA,TRBV30,TGTGCCTGGACCGGGACCCTGATTACAGATACGCAGTATTTT,CAWTGTLITDTQYF
TRBJ1-1,TRBD1,NA,TRBV30,TGTGCCTGGAGTGTCGACAGGGGATCGGTGGCTTTCTTT,CAWSVDRGSVAFF
TRBJ2-2,TRBD1,once,TRBV18,TGTGCCAGCTCGTCAACAGGGGGCGCGGCCGGGGAGCTGTTTTTT,CASSSTGGAAGELFF
TRBJ1-5,NA,NA,TRBV27,TGTGCCAGCAGTTTATCATCGGCGGCCCGGCCCCAGCATTTT,CASSLSSAARPQHF
TRBJ2-1,NA,NA,TRBV30,TGTGCCTGGAGTGTTAGGCGTTCCTCTCCGGAGCAGTTCTTC,CAWSVRRSSPEQFF
TRBJ2-5,TRBD2,NA,TRBV19,TGTGCCAGTAGTATTACTAGCGGGAGATTGGGCCAAGAGACCCAGTACTTC,CASSITSGRLGQETQYF
TRBJ1-1,NA,NA,TRBV6-5,TGTGCCAGCAGAACAGATTTCACTGAAGCTTTCTTT,CASRTDFTEAFF
TRBJ2-1,TRBD1,NA,TRBV4-2,TGTGCCAGCAGCCTCGGGACAGGGGGCAATGAGCAGTTCTTC,CASSLGTGGNEQFF
TRBJ2-1,TRBD1,NA,TRBV18,TGTGCCAGCTCACGCCTACAGGGGACAAACAATGAGCAGTTCTTC,CASSRLQGTNNEQFF
TRBJ2-5,NA,NA,TRBV7-2,TGTGCCAGCAGCCGTTTGGCCCAAGAGACCCAGTACTTC,CASSRLAQETQYF
TRBJ2-7,TRBD1,NA,TRBV5-4,TGTGCCAGCAGCGTAGGGGGCCGCCTACCCCCTAGTGAGCAGTACTTC,CASSVGGRLPPSEQYF